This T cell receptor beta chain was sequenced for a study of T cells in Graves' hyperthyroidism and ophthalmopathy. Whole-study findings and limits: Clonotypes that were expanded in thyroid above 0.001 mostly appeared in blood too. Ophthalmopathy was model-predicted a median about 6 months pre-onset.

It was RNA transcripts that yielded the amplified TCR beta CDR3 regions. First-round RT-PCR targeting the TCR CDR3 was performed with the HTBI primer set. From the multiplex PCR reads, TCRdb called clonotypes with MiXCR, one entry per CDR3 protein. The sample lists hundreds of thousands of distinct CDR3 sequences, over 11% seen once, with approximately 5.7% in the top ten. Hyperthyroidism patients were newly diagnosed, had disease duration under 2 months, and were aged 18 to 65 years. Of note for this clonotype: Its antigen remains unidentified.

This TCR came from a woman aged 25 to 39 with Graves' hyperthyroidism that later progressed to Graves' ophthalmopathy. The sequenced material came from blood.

The DNA of the CDR3 is TGCAGTGCTAGAGATGGAACTAGCGGGAGCCTAGGGGAGACCCAGTACTTC. Translating gives CSARDGTSGSLGETQYF. This chain links TRBV20-1 with TRBJ2-5; TRBD2 aligns across 11 bases. Germline loops: CDR1 DFQATT, CDR2 SNEGSKA (reference sequence). V lost 0 bases to trimming and J lost 5 bases; unmatched junction nucleotides: 11. The CDR3 contains 17 residues.